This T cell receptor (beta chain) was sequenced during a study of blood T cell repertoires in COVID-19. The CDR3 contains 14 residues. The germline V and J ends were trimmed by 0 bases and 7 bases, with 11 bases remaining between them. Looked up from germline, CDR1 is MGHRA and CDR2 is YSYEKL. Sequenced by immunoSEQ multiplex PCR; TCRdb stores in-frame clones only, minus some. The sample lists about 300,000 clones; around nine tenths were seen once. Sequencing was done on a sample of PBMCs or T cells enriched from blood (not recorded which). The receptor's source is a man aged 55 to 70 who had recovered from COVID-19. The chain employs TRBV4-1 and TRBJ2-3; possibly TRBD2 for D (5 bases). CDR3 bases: TGCGCCAGCAGCCAAGATCTAGCACTGAATACGCAGTATTTT. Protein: CASSQDLALNTQYF.